Here is one T cell receptor beta chain with its context. Its matching antigen is unknown. This specimen belongs to a study of human T cells and chemical hapten exposure. As for the study in general: Sensitization involved placing 2% DPC onto a roughly 2 cm by roughly 2 cm region of upper inner arm skin. Study-wide points: No alteration of TCRs above 1 in 1000 frequency was seen with DPC sensitization.

Time point meaning: patch test 3, about 24 weeks after DPC sensitization. Treatment defined: therapeutic diphenylcyclopropenone sensitization with weekly scalp DPC. One entry per CDR3 protein, called by TCRdb with MiXCR from the RACE reads. The repertoire holds more than 95,000 distinct CDR3 sequences, with under 40% as singletons. The germline V and J ends were trimmed by 2 bases and 8 bases, with 10 bases remaining between them. The CDR3 has 13 residues. The V gene's germline CDR1 is SGHKS and CDR2 YYEKEE (reference sequence). The V and J genes are TRBV5-5 and TRBJ1-4, with D possibly being TRBD1 (5 bases). The source material was whole blood, sampled in connection with sensitization to the hapten diphenylcyclopropenone (DPC). The clonotype originates from a middle-aged man with alopecia areata. Some clones in this sample may be carry-over from other donors' samples. The CDR3 nucleotides are TGTGCCAGCAGCTTTTGGGGGAACGAAAAACTGTTTTTT. Protein product: CASSFWGNEKLFF.